A selection of T cell receptor beta chains follows, all from one sample in a study of identical twins. MiXCR, applied by TCRdb to the 5' RACE reads, yields one record per CDR3 protein. The sample shows 500,000 or so distinct CDR3 sequences, under 25% of them seen only once. These records were also assigned to another study, of T cells expressing NK-cell markers.

The specimen sequenced was CD4+ T cells sorted from blood. The receptor source for this set is a woman between 18 and 30 years old in good health. Each CDR3 is given with its conserved first and last residue. A D gene is named only where the DNA matches it firmly. Clone size is stated in some rows and not others, as once, few, many or a class when expanded.

j_call	clone_size	d_call	v_call	cdr3_aa	cdr3_nt
TRBJ2-7	NA	NA	TRBV7-2	CASSRDPHYEQYF	TGTGCCAGCAGCCGGGACCCCCACTACGAGCAGTACTTC
TRBJ2-3	NA	NA	TRBV11-2	CASSPSTDPQDTQYF	TGTGCCAGCAGCCCGTCGACAGACCCACAAGATACGCAGTATTTT
TRBJ2-7	NA	TRBD1	TRBV6-2/TRBV6-3	CASSILGQGYEQYF	TGTGCCAGCAGTATACTGGGACAGGGCTACGAGCAGTACTTC
TRBJ2-7	NA	NA	TRBV6-1	CASSESRPSYEQYF	TGTGCCAGCAGTGAAAGCCGCCCCTCCTACGAGCAGTACTTC
TRBJ2-7	NA	TRBD1	TRBV20-1	CSAWTGYEQYF	TGCAGTGCCTGGACAGGGTACGAGCAGTACTTC
TRBJ1-3	NA	NA	TRBV12-3/TRBV12-4	CASSFLAGNTIYF	TGTGCCAGCAGTTTCTTGGCCGGAAACACCATATATTTT
TRBJ1-2	few	NA	TRBV4-3	CASSQDYGRVYGYTF	TGCGCCAGCAGCCAAGATTACGGCAGAGTCTATGGCTACACCTTC
TRBJ2-1	NA	TRBD2	TRBV20-1	CSASAPGLATQNEQFF	TGCAGTGCCTCCGCCCCGGGACTAGCGACCCAAAATGAGCAGTTCTTC
TRBJ1-4	NA	NA	TRBV2	CASGGLWGEKLFF	TGTGCCAGCGGAGGGCTATGGGGTGAAAAACTGTTTTTT
TRBJ2-3	NA	NA	TRBV10-1	CASSGGEIHTDTQYF	TGCGCCAGCAGTGGCGGGGAGATTCACACAGATACGCAGTATTTT
TRBJ1-1	few	NA	TRBV5-1	CASATPANTEAFF	TGCGCCAGCGCGACCCCGGCCAACACTGAAGCTTTCTTT
TRBJ2-3	NA	TRBD2	TRBV4-1	CASSPTGGGASDTQYF	TGCGCCAGCAGCCCTACTGGCGGGGGGGCCTCAGATACGCAGTATTTT
TRBJ2-1	NA	TRBD2	TRBV10-3	CAISESGLAGAIYNEQFF	TGTGCCATCAGTGAGTCGGGACTAGCGGGAGCGATCTACAATGAGCAGTTCTTC
TRBJ2-7	NA	NA	TRBV24-1	CATSDWTGPSSYEQYF	TGTGCCACCAGTGACTGGACCGGGCCAAGCTCCTACGAGCAGTACTTC
TRBJ2-1	many	NA	TRBV29-1	CSVVQANNEQFF	TGCAGCGTTGTACAGGCGAACAATGAGCAGTTCTTC
TRBJ2-5	few	TRBD1	TRBV25-1	CASSHRDRLRETQYF	TGTGCCAGCAGCCACCGGGACAGGTTACGAGAGACCCAGTACTTC
TRBJ2-1	NA	NA	TRBV20-1	CSARDYRKGNEQFF	TGCAGTGCTAGAGACTACAGGAAGGGGAATGAGCAGTTCTTC
TRBJ1-5	few	NA	TRBV20-1	CSSYRAGSNQPQHF	TGCAGTTCTTACAGGGCTGGTAGCAATCAGCCCCAGCATTTT
TRBJ2-1	NA	TRBD2	TRBV20-1	CSANGLAGVHEQFF	TGCAGTGCTAACGGACTAGCGGGAGTCCACGAGCAGTTCTTC
TRBJ2-5	NA	TRBD1	TRBV28	CASSLRVRGGRGFGTQYF	TGTGCCAGCAGTTTACGAGTGAGAGGGGGCAGGGGTTTTGGGACCCAGTACTTC
TRBJ2-2	NA	NA	TRBV10-3	CAISGGNTGELFF	TGTGCCATCAGCGGGGGGAACACCGGGGAGCTGTTTTTT
TRBJ2-1	many	NA	TRBV6-1	CASSPAQRARNEQFF	TGTGCCAGCAGCCCGGCGCAGCGAGCGAGAAATGAGCAGTTCTTC
TRBJ2-2	NA	TRBD2	TRBV20-1	CSARDSTSGNTGELFF	TGCAGTGCTAGAGACTCCACTAGCGGGAACACCGGGGAGCTGTTTTTT
TRBJ2-3	few	TRBD2	TRBV18	CASSPPSGGSYTDTQYF	TGTGCCAGCTCACCCCCCTCGGGGGGGTCATACACAGATACGCAGTATTTT
TRBJ2-5	few	TRBD1	TRBV5-1	CASQGDQETQYF	TGCGCCAGCCAGGGGGACCAAGAGACCCAGTACTTC
TRBJ2-7	few	NA	TRBV10-3	CAIGDTLSSYEQYF	TGTGCCATCGGCGACACCCTAAGCTCCTACGAGCAGTACTTC
TRBJ2-1	NA	NA	TRBV7-9	CASARTESYNEQFF	TGTGCCAGCGCCCGGACGGAATCCTACAATGAGCAGTTCTTC
TRBJ2-3	NA	TRBD2	TRBV4-3	CASSQDATSGRGRTDTQYF	TGCGCCAGCAGCCAAGACGCGACTAGCGGGAGGGGACGCACAGATACGCAGTATTTT
TRBJ2-1	few	TRBD2	TRBV30	CAWSWTSGIKQFF	TGTGCCTGGAGTTGGACTAGCGGGATTAAGCAGTTCTTC
TRBJ2-2	few	NA	TRBV6-1	CASVFGLNTGELFF	TGTGCCAGCGTATTCGGCCTCAACACCGGGGAGCTGTTTTTT
TRBJ2-7	NA	TRBD2	TRBV2	CANPLVVLAEASYEQYF	TGTGCCAACCCTTTAGTGGTGCTAGCGGAGGCATCTTATGAGCAGTACTTC
TRBJ2-3	many	NA	TRBV12-3/TRBV12-4	CASSARPVTGGVTQYF	TGTGCCAGCAGTGCAAGACCCGTGACGGGCGGGGTTACGCAGTATTTT
TRBJ2-7	NA	NA	TRBV5-1	CASSPLTGTLSYEQYF	TGCGCCAGCAGCCCCCTCACCGGGACGCTATCCTACGAGCAGTACTTC
TRBJ1-5	few	NA	TRBV27	CASSLREGQPQHF	TGTGCCAGCAGTTTAAGGGAGGGTCAGCCCCAGCATTTT
TRBJ1-1	few	NA	TRBV10-3	CAINRDGAGEAFF	TGTGCCATCAACCGGGACGGGGCGGGTGAAGCTTTCTTT
TRBJ1-5	NA	TRBD1	TRBV5-1	CASSLSGTAGQPQHF	TGCGCCAGCAGCTTGTCCGGGACAGCAGGTCAGCCCCAGCATTTT
TRBJ1-5	once	TRBD1	TRBV29-1	CSVGQRDQPQHF	TGCAGCGTGGGACAGAGGGATCAGCCCCAGCATTTT
TRBJ2-5	few	NA	TRBV29-1	CSATHSAGLPQYF	TGCAGCGCGACCCACTCGGCGGGGCTGCCTCAGTACTTC
TRBJ2-3	few	NA	TRBV4-1	CASSRSRARGADTQYF	TGCGCCAGCAGCCGGTCGCGCGCTAGGGGGGCAGATACGCAGTATTTT
TRBJ2-4	NA	NA	TRBV5-5	CASSLFPSNIQYF	TGTGCCAGCAGCTTGTTTCCGAGTAACATTCAGTACTTC
TRBJ2-2	many	NA	TRBV12-3/TRBV12-4	CASRGTGINTGELFF	TGTGCCAGCAGGGGAACAGGGATCAACACCGGGGAGCTGTTTTTT
TRBJ1-1	few	NA	TRBV5-6	CASSLGDERGGEAFF	TGTGCCAGCAGCTTGGGGGACGAGAGGGGTGGTGAAGCTTTCTTT
TRBJ1-2	few	NA	TRBV18	CASSPGADF	TGTGCCAGCTCACCGGGGGCAGACTTC
TRBJ1-1	NA	TRBD1	TRBV5-1	CASSPRTGWNTEAFF	TGCGCCAGCAGCCCGAGGACAGGGTGGAACACTGAAGCTTTCTTT
TRBJ1-6	many	TRBD1	TRBV12-3/TRBV12-4	CASSSGQGNNSPLHF	TGTGCCAGCAGTTCTGGACAGGGAAATAATTCACCCCTCCACTTT
TRBJ2-4	NA	NA	TRBV5-5	CASSVDIAAKNIQYF	TGTGCCAGCAGCGTAGATATCGCGGCCAAAAACATTCAGTACTTC
TRBJ1-1	NA	NA	TRBV5-1	CASSGEVEAFF	TGCGCCAGCAGCGGGGAGGTGGAAGCTTTCTTT
TRBJ2-5	NA	TRBD1	TRBV5-1	CASSSDRADLETQYF	TGCGCCAGCAGCTCGGACAGGGCTGACCTGGAGACCCAGTACTTC
TRBJ2-3	few	TRBD2	TRBV5-1	CASRATSGTDTQYF	TGCGCCAGCAGGGCGACTAGCGGGACAGATACGCAGTATTTT
TRBJ2-5	NA	NA	TRBV20-1	CSARWGDETQYF	TGCAGTGCTAGATGGGGGGATGAGACCCAGTACTTC
TRBJ2-5	NA	TRBD2	TRBV9	CASSDERGGREYF	TGTGCCAGCAGCGACGAGCGGGGGGGCCGAGAGTACTTC
TRBJ2-7	NA	NA	TRBV5-1	CASSFRGNSYEQYF	TGCGCCAGCAGCTTCCGGGGTAACTCCTACGAGCAGTACTTC
TRBJ2-5	NA	NA	TRBV20-1	CSASRAGETQYF	TGCAGTGCTAGTAGAGCCGGAGAGACCCAGTACTTC
TRBJ2-7	NA	NA	TRBV6-5	CASSYSTSAPSYEQYF	TGTGCCAGCAGTTACTCGACATCAGCTCCTTCCTACGAGCAGTACTTC